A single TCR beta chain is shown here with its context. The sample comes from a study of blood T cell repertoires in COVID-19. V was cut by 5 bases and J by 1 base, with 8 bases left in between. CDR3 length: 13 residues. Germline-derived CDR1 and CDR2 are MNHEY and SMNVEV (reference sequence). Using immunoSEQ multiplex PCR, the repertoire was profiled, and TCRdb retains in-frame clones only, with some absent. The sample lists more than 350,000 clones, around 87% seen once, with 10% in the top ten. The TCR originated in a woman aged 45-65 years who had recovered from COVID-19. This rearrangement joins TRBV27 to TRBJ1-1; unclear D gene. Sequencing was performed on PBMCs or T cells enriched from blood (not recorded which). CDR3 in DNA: TGTGCCAGCAGTCCCCAATCGAACACTGAAGCTTTCTTT. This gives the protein CASSPQSNTEAFF.